This TCR beta chain was identified in a study of blood T cell repertoires in COVID-19. About the research overall: The origin of the acute and convalescent COVID-19 samples was the United States, Italy and Spain. PBMCs, B-cell-depleted T cells, or T cells provided the cDNA or gDNA that made up the material.

J lost 9 bases, V lost 4 bases, and 17 bases had no gene match. Germline values: CDR1 LGHDT, CDR2 YNNKEL (reference sequence). The CDR3 runs to 17 residues. The repertoire was sequenced with immunoSEQ multiplex PCR; TCRdb's copy has only in-frame clones and lacks some. The table includes around 100,000 clones, about 85% detected once. This clonotype was obtained from a man in his forties with acute or convalescent COVID-19. The genes are TRBV3-1 (or the pseudogene TRBV3-2) and TRBJ2-1; 8 bases fit TRBD2. Input material: peripheral blood. CDR3 in amino acids: CASSPFTERAGGREQFF. In DNA form, the CDR3 reads TGTGCCAGCAGCCCCTTTACCGAAAGGGCGGGGGGTCGTGAGCAGTTCTTC.